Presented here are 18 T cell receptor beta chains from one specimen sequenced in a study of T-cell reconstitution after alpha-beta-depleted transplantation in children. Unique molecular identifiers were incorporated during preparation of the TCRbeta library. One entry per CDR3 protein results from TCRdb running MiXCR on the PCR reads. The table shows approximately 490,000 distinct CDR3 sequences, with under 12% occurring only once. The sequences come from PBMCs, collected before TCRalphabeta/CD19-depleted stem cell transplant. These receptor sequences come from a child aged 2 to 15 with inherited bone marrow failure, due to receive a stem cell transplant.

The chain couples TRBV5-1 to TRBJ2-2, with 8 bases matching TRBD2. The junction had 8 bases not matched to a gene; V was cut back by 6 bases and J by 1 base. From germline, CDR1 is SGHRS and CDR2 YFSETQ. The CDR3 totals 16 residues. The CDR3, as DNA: TGCGCCAGCATCCCTCCGGGACTAGAGAACACCGGGGAGCTGTTTTTT. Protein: CASIPPGLENTGELFF.

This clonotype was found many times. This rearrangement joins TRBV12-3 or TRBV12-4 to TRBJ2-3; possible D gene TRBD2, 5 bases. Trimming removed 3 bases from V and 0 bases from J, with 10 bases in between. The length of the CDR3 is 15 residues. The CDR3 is CASSFGERSTDTQYF. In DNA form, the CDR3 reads TGTGCCAGCAGTTTCGGGGAGCGGAGCACAGATACGCAGTATTTT.

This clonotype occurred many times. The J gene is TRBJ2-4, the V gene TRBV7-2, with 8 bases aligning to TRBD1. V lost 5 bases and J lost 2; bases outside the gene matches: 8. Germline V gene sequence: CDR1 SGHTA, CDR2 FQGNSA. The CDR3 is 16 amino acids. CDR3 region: CASSPRTGLTKNIQYF. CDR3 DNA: TGTGCCAGCAGCCCCCGGACAGGGCTAACCAAAAACATTCAGTACTTC.

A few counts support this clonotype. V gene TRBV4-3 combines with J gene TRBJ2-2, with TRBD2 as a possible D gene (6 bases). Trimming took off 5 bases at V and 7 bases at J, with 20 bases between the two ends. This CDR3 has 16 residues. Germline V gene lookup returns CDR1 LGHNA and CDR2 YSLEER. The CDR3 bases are TGCGCCAGCAGCGATATCTGGAGAGGGGAGGTCGGGGAGCTGTTTTTT. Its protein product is CASSDIWRGEVGELFF.

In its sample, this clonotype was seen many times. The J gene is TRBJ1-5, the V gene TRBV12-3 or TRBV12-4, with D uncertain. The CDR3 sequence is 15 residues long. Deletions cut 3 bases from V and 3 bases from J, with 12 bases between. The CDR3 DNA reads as TGTGCCAGCAGTTTCCTGGACGGATACAATCAGCCCCAGCATTTT. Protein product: CASSFLDGYNQPQHF.

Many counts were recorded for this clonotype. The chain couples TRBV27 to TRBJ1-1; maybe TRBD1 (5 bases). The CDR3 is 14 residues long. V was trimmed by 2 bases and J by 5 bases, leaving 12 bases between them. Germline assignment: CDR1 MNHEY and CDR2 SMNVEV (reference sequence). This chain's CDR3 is CASSLDDRGTEAFF. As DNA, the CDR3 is TGTGCCAGCAGTTTAGATGACCGGGGGACTGAAGCTTTCTTT.

This chain's CDR3 is CASRGIETQYF. The DNA for the CDR3 is TGTGCCAGCAGGGGAATAGAGACCCAGTACTTC. This chain connects TRBV2 to TRBJ2-5; no clear D gene. Per the germline V gene, CDR1 is SNHLY and CDR2 is FYNNEI. Trimming removed 6 bases from V and 4 bases from J, with 6 bases in between. CDR3 length equals 11 residues.

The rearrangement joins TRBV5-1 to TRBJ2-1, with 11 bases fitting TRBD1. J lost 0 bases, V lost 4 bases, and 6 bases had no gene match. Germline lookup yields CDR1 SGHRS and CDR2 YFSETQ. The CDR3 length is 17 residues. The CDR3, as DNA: TGCGCCAGCAGCACGGGACAGGGGGGGGCCTCCTACAATGAGCAGTTCTTC. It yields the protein CASSTGQGGASYNEQFF.

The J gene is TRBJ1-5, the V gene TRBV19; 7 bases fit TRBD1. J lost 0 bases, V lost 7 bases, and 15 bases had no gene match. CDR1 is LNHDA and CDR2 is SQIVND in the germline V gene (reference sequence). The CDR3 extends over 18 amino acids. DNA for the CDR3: TGTGCCAGTAATTATCGGACAGGAGCGGGATTTAGCAATCAGCCCCAGCATTTT. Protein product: CASNYRTGAGFSNQPQHF.

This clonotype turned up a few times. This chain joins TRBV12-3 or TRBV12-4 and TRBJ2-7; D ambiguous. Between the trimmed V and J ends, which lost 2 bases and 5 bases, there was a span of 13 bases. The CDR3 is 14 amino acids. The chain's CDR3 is CASSLLGLFNEQYF. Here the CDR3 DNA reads TGTGCCAGCAGTTTATTGGGCCTGTTCAACGAGCAGTACTTC.

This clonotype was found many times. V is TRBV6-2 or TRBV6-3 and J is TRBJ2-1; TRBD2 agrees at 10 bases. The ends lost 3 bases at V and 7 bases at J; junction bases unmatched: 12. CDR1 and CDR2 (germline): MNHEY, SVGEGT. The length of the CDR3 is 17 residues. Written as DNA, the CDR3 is TGTGCCAGCAGTTATATGACCCCGGGACTAGCGTGGAATGAGCAGTTCTTC. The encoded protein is CASSYMTPGLAWNEQFF.

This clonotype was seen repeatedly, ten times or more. CDR3: CASLPAEGPGNTIYF. The CDR3 DNA reads as TGTGCCAGTCTGCCTGCGGAGGGACCAGGAAACACCATATATTTT. The J gene is TRBJ1-3, the V gene TRBV6-1, with D perhaps matching TRBD1 (5 bases). The CDR3 runs 15 residues. Trimming removed 9 bases at V and 4 bases at J, with 19 bases between. CDR1 and CDR2 (germline): MNHNS, SASEGT.

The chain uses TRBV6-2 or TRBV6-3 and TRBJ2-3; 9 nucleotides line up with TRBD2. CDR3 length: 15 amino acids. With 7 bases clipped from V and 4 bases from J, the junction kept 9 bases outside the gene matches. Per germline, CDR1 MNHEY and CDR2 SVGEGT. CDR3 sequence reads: CASTLTSGHPDTQYF. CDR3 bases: TGTGCCAGCACCCTGACTAGCGGCCACCCAGATACGCAGTATTTT.

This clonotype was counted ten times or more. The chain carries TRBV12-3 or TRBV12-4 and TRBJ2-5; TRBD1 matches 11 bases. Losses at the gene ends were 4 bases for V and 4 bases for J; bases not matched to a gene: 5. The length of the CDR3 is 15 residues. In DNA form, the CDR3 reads TGTGCCAGCAGTTCCGGACAGGGGGCGGGAGAGACCCAGTACTTC. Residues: CASSSGQGAGETQYF.

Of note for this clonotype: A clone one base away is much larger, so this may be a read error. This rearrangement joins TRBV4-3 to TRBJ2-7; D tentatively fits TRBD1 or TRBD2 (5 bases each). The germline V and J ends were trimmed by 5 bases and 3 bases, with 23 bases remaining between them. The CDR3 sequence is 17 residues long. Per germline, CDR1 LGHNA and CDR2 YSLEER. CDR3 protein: CASSGSLDSLVGYEQYF. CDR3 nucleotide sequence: TGCGCCAGCAGCGGGAGCCTCGACAGCCTAGTTGGCTACGAGCAGTACTTC.

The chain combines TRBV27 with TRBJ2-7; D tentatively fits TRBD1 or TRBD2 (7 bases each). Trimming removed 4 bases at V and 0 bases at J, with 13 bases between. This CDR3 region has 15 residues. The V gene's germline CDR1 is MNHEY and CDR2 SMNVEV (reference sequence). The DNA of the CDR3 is TGTGCCAGCAGTTGGGGGGGACAGCACTCCTACGAGCAGTACTTC. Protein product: CASSWGGQHSYEQYF.

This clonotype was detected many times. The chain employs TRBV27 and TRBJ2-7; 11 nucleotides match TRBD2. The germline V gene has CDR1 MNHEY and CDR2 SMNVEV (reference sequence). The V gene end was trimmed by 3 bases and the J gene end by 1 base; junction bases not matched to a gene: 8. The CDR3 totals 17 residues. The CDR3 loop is CASSFGPGTSGSYEQYF. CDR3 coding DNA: TGTGCCAGCAGTTTCGGCCCGGGGACTAGCGGTTCCTACGAGCAGTACTTC.

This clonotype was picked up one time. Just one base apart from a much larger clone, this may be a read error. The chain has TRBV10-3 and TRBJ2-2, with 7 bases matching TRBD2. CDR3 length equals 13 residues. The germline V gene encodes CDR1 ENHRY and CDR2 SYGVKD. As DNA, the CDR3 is TGTGCCATCGGTCCAAAAACAAGCGGGGACCTGTTTTTT. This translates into CAIGPKTSGDLFF.